These T cell receptor beta chains were read from a single sample in a study of post-analysis software for immune sequencing data. One entry per CDR3 protein, called by TCRdb with MiXCR from the PCR reads. The table records hundreds of thousands of distinct CDR3 sequences, about 27% of them present only once. Input material: blood. Receptors originate from a girl aged 10-17 years with multiple sclerosis. Each CDR3 is given with its conserved first and last residue. D genes are given only for firm matches. Part of the rows lack a size; the others show once, few, many or a class for expanded clones.

12 | few | TRBJ2-5 | TRBV5-4 | NA | CASSLDSETQYF | TGTGCCAGCAGCTTAGACTCGGAGACCCAGTACTTC
15 | NA | TRBJ2-7 | TRBV3-1 | TRBD2 | CASSQDIGTSRQQYF | TGTGCCAGCAGCCAAGATATCGGGACTAGCCGACAGCAGTACTTC
15 | few | TRBJ2-3 | TRBV12-3/TRBV12-4 | NA | CASSQSGESTDTQYF | TGTGCCAGCAGCCAGTCGGGGGAATCTACAGATACGCAGTATTTT
13 | many | TRBJ2-7 | TRBV29-1 | NA | CSVEGNDSYEQYF | TGCAGCGTCGAAGGGAACGACAGCTACGAGCAGTACTTC
16 | few | TRBJ2-1 | TRBV5-1 | TRBD2 | CASSRTDLRLANEQFF | TGCGCCAGCAGCCGGACGGATCTAAGACTAGCTAATGAGCAGTTCTTC
15 | NA | TRBJ1-5 | TRBV20-1 | NA | CSAQQAAYSNQPQHF | TGCAGTGCTCAACAGGCCGCATATAGCAATCAGCCCCAGCATTTT
16 | NA | TRBJ2-3 | TRBV7-9 | TRBD2 | CASSLILAGGADTQYF | TGTGCCAGCAGCCTGATACTAGCGGGAGGTGCAGATACGCAGTATTTT
12 | few | TRBJ2-7 | TRBV29-1 | NA | CSVGWTPYEQYF | TGCAGCGTTGGATGGACGCCCTACGAGCAGTACTTC
15 | few | TRBJ1-4 | TRBV7-2 | NA | CASSGGGAEDEKLFF | TGTGCCAGCAGCGGAGGCGGGGCTGAAGATGAAAAACTGTTTTTT
15 | NA | TRBJ1-2 | TRBV24-1 | TRBD1 | CATSARTGVNSGYTF | TGTGCCACCAGTGCCAGGACAGGGGTTAATAGCGGCTACACCTTC
13 | NA | TRBJ2-7 | TRBV29-1 | NA | CSVEEWGRNEQYF | TGCAGCGTTGAAGAGTGGGGTAGGAACGAGCAGTACTTC
15 | NA | TRBJ2-2 | TRBV19 | TRBD2 | CASSILAGTTGELFF | TGTGCCAGTAGTATTCTAGCGGGAACCACCGGGGAGCTGTTTTTT
13 | NA | TRBJ1-3 | TRBV29-1 | NA | CSAKDTPGNTIYF | TGCAGCGCCAAAGACACCCCTGGAAACACCATATATTTT
14 | few | TRBJ2-5 | TRBV20-1 | NA | CSARGLVRQETQYF | TGCAGTGCTAGAGGTCTCGTTCGGCAAGAGACCCAGTACTTC
16 | NA | TRBJ1-5 | TRBV19 | NA | CASSISAGRGHQPQHF | TGTGCCAGTAGTATATCGGCAGGGCGGGGGCATCAGCCCCAGCATTTT
16 | few | TRBJ2-2 | TRBV28 | TRBD1 | CASSSLGTGDTGELFF | TGTGCCAGCAGTTCCCTCGGGACAGGCGACACCGGGGAGCTGTTTTTT
17 | NA | TRBJ2-2 | TRBV5-6 | TRBD2 | CASSKGLAGENTGELFF | TGTGCCAGCAGCAAGGGACTAGCGGGGGAAAACACCGGGGAGCTGTTTTTT
15 | few | TRBJ2-3 | TRBV5-6 | NA | CASSLAGPSKDTQYF | TGTGCCAGCAGCTTGGCCGGGCCGTCGAAAGATACGCAGTATTTT
11 | NA | TRBJ2-3 | TRBV20-1 | NA | CSASPSDTQYF | TGCAGTGCTAGCCCGTCAGATACGCAGTATTTT
15 | NA | TRBJ1-1 | TRBV10-3 | TRBD1 | CAITRDREETTEAFF | TGTGCCATCACTCGGGACAGGGAAGAGACCACTGAAGCTTTCTTT